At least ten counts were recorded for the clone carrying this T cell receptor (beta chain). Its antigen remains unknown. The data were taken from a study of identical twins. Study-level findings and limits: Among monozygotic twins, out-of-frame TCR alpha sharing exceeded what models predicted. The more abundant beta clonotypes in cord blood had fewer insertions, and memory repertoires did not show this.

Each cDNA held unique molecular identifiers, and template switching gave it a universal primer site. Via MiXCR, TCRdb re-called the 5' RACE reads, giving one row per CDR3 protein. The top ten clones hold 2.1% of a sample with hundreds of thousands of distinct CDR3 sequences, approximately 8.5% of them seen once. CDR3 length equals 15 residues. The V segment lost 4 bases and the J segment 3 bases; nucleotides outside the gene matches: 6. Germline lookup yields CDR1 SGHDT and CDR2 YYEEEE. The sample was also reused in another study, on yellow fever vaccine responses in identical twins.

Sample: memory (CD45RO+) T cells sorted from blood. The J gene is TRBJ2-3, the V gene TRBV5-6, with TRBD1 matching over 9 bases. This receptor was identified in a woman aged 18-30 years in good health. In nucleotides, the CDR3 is TGTGCCAGCAGCGCAGGGACAGGGAAGACAGATACGCAGTATTTT. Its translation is CASSAGTGKTDTQYF.